This TCR beta chain came from a study of blood T cells in healthy people across ages (dated by TCRdb to about 2015). General notes on the study: In model experiments, template switching captured about one uniquely barcoded TCR beta cDNA molecule for every two T cells. To track age-related changes in TCR beta repertoire diversity, the study relied on deep sequencing normalized with unique cDNA molecular identifiers. Two additional independent replicas of 1 million unique cDNA reads from the same blood draw were analyzed for two donors (one aged 18 to 29 and one aged 80 or older). Four age groups were formed from the donors: young (average roughly 16 years), middle-aged (approximately 41), aged (62) and long-lived (about 80). To avoid experimental bias, donors of different ages were distributed randomly across sequencing lanes. General findings and caveats noted by the study authors: Conclusive comparison of naive and antigen-experienced compartments was prevented by the profiling of bulk unsorted PBMCs. The long-lived group showed more naive CD4+ T cells, fewer expanded clones and increased TCR diversity than the aged group, suggesting age selection. Because donor CMV infection status was unknown, age-related changes in expanded clonotypes were potentially confounded. There was a strong correlation between observed TCR beta diversity and the percentage of naive T cells measured by flow cytometry. Estimates of total diversity based on one million sequenced T cells were considered lower bounds and underestimates. Observed TCR beta diversity per million T cells fell roughly linearly with age, and a significant reduction was already apparent by age approximately 40.

In its sample, this clonotype was seen a few times. Its antigen remains unidentified. Base qualities are not at hand, and no much larger clone is one base apart. The CDR3, cysteine through phenylalanine, is 14 amino acids long. The retained sequence is limited to the CDR3, 42 bases, with the frame set at the first base. Trimming accounts for 9 bases at V and 1 base at J, while the number of junction bases matched to no gene is 3. CDR1 and CDR2 are drawn from the germline V gene: MGHDK, SYGVNS. The 40 or so donors, aged roughly 6 to 95 years, were systemically healthy Caucasian individuals from Russia. About 10 milliliters of peripheral blood were collected from each donor into EDTA-treated Vacutainer tubes. Ficoll-Paque density-gradient centrifugation was used to isolate PBMCs, with at least 6 million per sample. Total RNA, at least 6 micrograms per sample, was extracted from PBMCs with Trizol reagent. Naive CD45RAhigh/CD27high T cell percentages were measured by flow cytometry on a PBMC aliquot from every donor.

The method behind the library was 5' RACE. Sequencing took place on an Illumina HiSeq 2500. The second PCR ran for roughly 7 to 12 cycles and used a J-beta primer mix along with a sample-barcoded 5' primer. A unique molecular identifier was introduced onto each TCR beta cDNA molecule by a template-switch 5' adaptor carrying 12 random nucleotides. Each sample yielded at least 2.5 million CDR3-containing paired-end reads. First-strand cDNA synthesis was performed from all RNA using the Mint cDNA synthesis kit, with priming by a TRBC-specific oligonucleotide. After uracil-DNA glycosylase treatment, a first 18-cycle PCR used universal primers M1SS and BC2_uni_R on all cDNA. The authors' pipeline ran thus. Each sample was normalized by randomly selecting 1 million high-quality reads, each carrying a distinct molecular identifier. Reads sharing molecular identifiers were discarded rather than binned into consensus sequences. MiTCR, run with a Q25 quality threshold and the strictest error-elimination algorithm, handled CDR3 identification, clonotype clustering and error correction. A nonparametric unseen species model using Euler transformation provided a lower-bound estimate of total TCR beta diversity. Using fastp trimming at Q25 and MiXCR clonotype assembly, TCRdb reanalyzed the public sequencing data and kept in-frame beta chains. One record per CDR3 amino acid sequence lists the most common genes and DNA. The V and J calls come from TCRdb's annotation, not from the publication. The table for this sample lists over 1,200,000 distinct CDR3 sequences; approximately 60% of them were counted only once. The ten top clones hold 6.5% to 8.5% of the sample.

Here the chain combines TRBV25-1 and TRBJ2-6; 7 nucleotides in the junction match TRBD1. Source material: blood. The clonotype comes from a man aged 18 to 30 in good health. The CDR3 in this case is CASLQGSGANVLTF. At the DNA level, the sequence is TGTGCCAGTTTACAGGGGTCTGGGGCCAACGTCCTGACTTTC.